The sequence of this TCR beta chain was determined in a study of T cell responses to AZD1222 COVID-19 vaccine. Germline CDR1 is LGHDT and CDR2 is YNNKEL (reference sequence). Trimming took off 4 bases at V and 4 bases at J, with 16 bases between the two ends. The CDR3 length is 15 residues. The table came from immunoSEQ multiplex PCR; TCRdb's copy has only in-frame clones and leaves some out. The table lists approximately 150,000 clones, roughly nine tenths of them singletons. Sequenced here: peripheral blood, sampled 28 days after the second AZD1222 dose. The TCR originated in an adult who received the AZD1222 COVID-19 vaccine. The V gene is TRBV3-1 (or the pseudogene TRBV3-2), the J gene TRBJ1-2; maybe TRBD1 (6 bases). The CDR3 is CASSRGEGDSYGYTF. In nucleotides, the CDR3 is TGTGCCAGCAGCCGCGGGGAGGGGGATTCCTATGGCTACACCTTC.